This entry lists 28 T cell receptor beta chains sequenced from one sample in a study of CD8+ T cells in alopecia areata. Following extraction, RNA underwent reverse transcription to cDNA, which served as the sequencing template. Sequencing used immunoSEQ multiplex PCR; TCRdb keeps in-frame clones, though not all of them. The sample records 95,000 to 100,000 clones, 61% being singletons. Noted treatment: oral pan-JAK inhibitor, 5-10 mg twice daily. Sequences were derived from CD8+ T cells sorted from blood, sampled at week 4, from a patient treated with tofacitinib. Every receptor here comes from a human donor with alopecia areata.

This clone was recorded a few times. The chain has TRBV13 and TRBJ2-1, with TRBD2 as a possible D gene (6 bases). The germline V and J ends were trimmed by 0 bases and 0 bases, with 9 bases remaining between them. The length of the CDR3 is 16 residues. Germline assignment: CDR1 PRHDT and CDR2 FYEKMQ (reference sequence). The CDR3 spells CASSLGRGSSYNEQFF. CDR3 DNA sequence: TGTGCCAGCAGCTTAGGGCGGGGTAGCTCCTACAATGAGCAGTTCTTC.

The rearrangement uses TRBV2 and TRBJ1-1, with a weak D call TRBD1 (5 bases). This CDR3 contains 14 residues. Germline lookup yields CDR1 SNHLY and CDR2 FYNNEI. V shed 3 bases and J shed 3 bases, with 11 bases lying between them. The CDR3 region has the DNA TGTGCCAGCAGTGAGGTGGGGGGGTACACTGAAGCTTTCTTT. Protein sequence: CASSEVGGYTEAFF. Looking up the rest from reference TRBV2 and TRBJ1-1 gives the full variable domain: EPEVTQTPSHQVTQMGQEVILRCVPISNHLYFYWYRQILGQKVEFLVSFYNNEISEKSEIFDDQFSVERPDGSNFTLKIRSTKLEDSAMYFCASSEVGGYTEAFFGQGTRLTVV.

This rearrangement joins TRBV27 to TRBJ2-3; D might be TRBD2 (7 bases). This CDR3 has 14 residues. The V gene's germline CDR1 is MNHEY and CDR2 SMNVEV (reference sequence). Trimming took off 3 bases at V and 6 bases at J, with 13 bases between the two ends. Here the CDR3 DNA reads TGTGCCAGCAGTTTGGGGACTACAGGGGATACGCAGTATTTT. Its protein product is CASSLGTTGDTQYF.

A few counts support this clone. The CDR3 reads CASSQESQGMGETQYF. CDR3 coding DNA: TGCGCCAGCAGCCAAGAATCACAGGGAATGGGAGAGACCCAGTACTTC. The chain joins TRBV4-1 to TRBJ2-5, with D possibly matching TRBD1 (6 bases). The V gene's germline CDR1 is MGHRA and CDR2 YSYEKL. Trimming shortened V by 0 bases and J by 4 bases, and 15 bases separated the two germline ends. The length of the CDR3 is 16 residues.

J is TRBJ2-2 and V is TRBV29-1, with 13 bases identical to TRBD2. The CDR3 is 20 residues long. Per the germline V gene, CDR1 is SQVTM and CDR2 is ANQGSEA. Trimming removed 0 bases from V and 6 bases from J; junction bases left unmatched: 16. CDR3 region: CSVEDSAGLLTSGRAGELFF. The CDR3 DNA is TGCAGCGTTGAAGATTCGGCGGGCCTTCTCACTAGCGGGAGGGCCGGGGAGCTGTTTTTT.

This clone was observed a handful of times. This chain links TRBV5-4 with TRBJ2-2, with 13 nucleotides matching TRBD2. From germline, CDR1 is SGHNT and CDR2 YYREEE (reference sequence). V shed 4 bases and J 6 bases; nucleotides not matched to a gene: 6. This CDR3 is 16 amino acids long. This chain's CDR3 is CASSPGLAGDPGELFF. CDR3 nucleotide sequence: TGTGCCAGCAGCCCCGGACTAGCGGGGGATCCCGGGGAGCTGTTTTTT.

The chain uses TRBV4-1 and TRBJ1-2, with D uncertain. Trimming left V 3 bases short and J 4 bases short, with 12 bases between. Germline V gene lookup returns CDR1 MGHRA and CDR2 YSYEKL. The CDR3 loop spans 14 amino acids. The CDR3 reads CASSQGGSPYGYTF. CDR3 nucleotides: TGCGCCAGCAGCCAGGGCGGGAGTCCCTATGGCTACACCTTC.

Written as DNA, the CDR3 is TGTGCCAGCAGTGTGCAGGGGTTTAACGATCAGCCCCAGCATTTT. This encodes CASSVQGFNDQPQHF. The rearrangement links TRBV28 to TRBJ1-5; possible D gene TRBD1, 6 bases. This CDR3 is 15 amino acids long. Looked up from germline, CDR1 is MDHEN and CDR2 is SYDVKM. The V end lost 5 bases, the J end lost 5 bases, and 16 bases lay between the germline ends.

The chain uses TRBV4-1 and TRBJ2-1; 7 nucleotides line up with TRBD2. Germline CDR1 reads MGHRA; CDR2 reads YSYEKL. The CDR3 has 16 amino acids. V gave up 0 bases and J gave up 3 bases; unmatched junction bases: 5. The CDR3 region is CASSQDPAGIYNEQFF. Here the CDR3 DNA reads TGCGCCAGCAGCCAAGATCCAGCGGGAATCTACAATGAGCAGTTCTTC.

In this sample, this clone turned up many times. The rearrangement uses TRBV7-8 and TRBJ2-3; 11 bases align to TRBD2. CDR1 and CDR2 (germline): SGHVS, FQNEAQ. V shed 7 bases and J 4 bases; nucleotides not matched to a gene: 7. The CDR3 is made up of 15 amino acids. The CDR3 DNA follows: TGTGCCAGCATCAGACTAGCGGGGCGTTCAGATACGCAGTATTTT. Translation: CASIRLAGRSDTQYF.

A word on this clone: The final CDR3 position lacks the conserved phenylalanine or tryptophan, pointing to a likely read error. Because the CDR3's place on the DNA is in doubt, the DNA is left out and the CDR3 is given as listed by TCRdb. This chain links TRBV19 with TRBJ1-6. The CDR3 is 9 amino acids long, termini counted. Looked up from germline, CDR1 is LNHDA and CDR2 is SQIVND (reference sequence). The CDR3 loop reads CASSSGTTV.

This chain connects TRBV2 to TRBJ2-5; 7 bases map to TRBD2. Germline assignment: CDR1 SNHLY and CDR2 FYNNEI. The CDR3 has 16 amino acids. V shed 1 base and J 4 bases; nucleotides not matched to a gene: 9. CDR3 residues: CASSEGQAGVGETQYF. CDR3 nucleotides: TGTGCCAGCAGTGAAGGGCAGGCGGGAGTAGGAGAGACCCAGTACTTC.

This clone was counted a single time. The rearrangement joins TRBV29-1 to TRBJ1-3, with a tentative D call TRBD1 (5 bases). CDR3 length equals 14 residues. The germline V gene has CDR1 SQVTM and CDR2 ANQGSEA. V gave up 6 bases and J gave up 0 bases, with 12 bases separating them. The CDR3 sequence: CSVGDLISGNTIYF. The CDR3 DNA follows: TGCAGCGTAGGGGACCTGATCTCTGGAAACACCATATATTTT.

The rearrangement links TRBV7-6 to TRBJ2-7; 8 nucleotides align to TRBD2. Germline trimming cut 3 bases from V and 2 bases from J; bases unmatched to any gene: 3. CDR1 is SGHVS, CDR2 FNYEAQ, per germline. The CDR3 length is 14 residues. The CDR3 DNA reads as TGTGCCAGCAGCTTCACTAGCGGTGCCTACGAGCAGTACTTC. Translated, it gives CASSFTSGAYEQYF.

This clone was seen more than once but under ten times. The chain links TRBV30 to TRBJ2-7; D uncertain. Per the germline V gene, CDR1 is GTSNPN and CDR2 is SVGIG (reference sequence). CDR3 length: 13 amino acids. The V and J ends lost 2 bases and 1 base respectively, with 9 bases between them. The CDR3 sequence is CAWSMAASYEQYF. The CDR3 DNA sequence: TGTGCCTGGAGTATGGCAGCTTCCTACGAGCAGTACTTC.

The chain employs TRBV7-2 and TRBJ2-4, with a weak D call TRBD1 (6 bases). The CDR3 consists of 15 residues. V was cut by 3 bases and J by 5 bases, with 14 bases left in between. CDR1 and CDR2 (germline): SGHTA, FQGNSA. The CDR3 DNA is TGTGCCAGCAGCTTTTCCAACAGGGAGCAAAACATTCAGTACTTC. This sequence encodes CASSFSNREQNIQYF.

V usage is TRBV27 and J usage is TRBJ2-7; D is perhaps TRBD1 (6 bases). Germline CDR1 and CDR2: MNHEY and SMNVEV (reference sequence). Deletions cut 6 bases from V and 3 bases from J, with 9 bases between. This CDR3 has 12 residues. The CDR3: CASRQGFYEQYF. The CDR3 region has the DNA TGTGCCAGCAGACAGGGATTCTACGAGCAGTACTTC.

The rearrangement uses TRBV7-3 and TRBJ1-6; 9 bases are shared with TRBD1. Germline loops: CDR1 SGHTA, CDR2 FQGTGA. Trimming at V came to 4 bases and at J to 8 bases, leaving 6 bases not matched to a gene. The CDR3 has 15 residues. The CDR3 region has the DNA TGTGCCAGCAGCTCGGGACAGGGCGGTCATTCACCCCTCCACTTT. Encoded protein: CASSSGQGGHSPLHF.

There are many counts of this clone. The chain couples TRBV9 to TRBJ2-5, with 8 bases lining up with TRBD2. The CDR3 sequence is 15 residues long. The V gene end was trimmed by 4 bases and the J gene end by 5 bases; junction bases not matched to a gene: 10. Germline V gives CDR1 SGDLS, CDR2 YYNGEE. DNA of the CDR3: TGTGCCAGCAGCCAAGAGGGGACTAGGGGGGAGACCCAGTACTTC. Protein sequence: CASSQEGTRGETQYF.

This clone was recorded only once. V usage is TRBV7-2 and J usage is TRBJ2-7; 7 bases align to TRBD1. The CDR3 is 17 amino acids. Germline V CDR1 and CDR2: SGHTA, FQGNSA. J lost 0 bases, V lost 5 bases, and 13 bases had no gene match. The CDR3 nucleotides read TGTGCCAGCAGCCGCGATGGTTTGACAGGGAGCTCCTACGAGCAGTACTTC. As protein: CASSRDGLTGSSYEQYF.

Only a few counts were recorded for this clone. J is TRBJ2-7 and V is TRBV27; D not certain. The CDR3 is 13 amino acids. V lost 2 bases and J lost 3, with 8 bases in between. Germline assignment: CDR1 MNHEY and CDR2 SMNVEV (reference sequence). CDR3 bases: TGTGCCAGCAGTTTAGAGGTGGGCTACGAGCAGTACTTC. Translation gives CASSLEVGYEQYF.

The CDR3 DNA sequence: TGCGCCAGCAGCTCGGGACAGGGTGACACTGAAGCTTTCTTT. Protein product: CASSSGQGDTEAFF. This chain joins TRBV5-1 and TRBJ1-1, with TRBD1 matching over 9 bases. This CDR3 has 14 amino acids. The ends lost 3 bases at V and 3 bases at J; junction bases unmatched: 3. The germline CDR1 and CDR2 sequences are SGHRS and YFSETQ.

The V call is TRBV27, the J call TRBJ2-7, with D possibly matching TRBD1 (6 bases). The germline V gene has CDR1 MNHEY and CDR2 SMNVEV (reference sequence). Trimming left V 5 bases short and J 6 bases short, with 11 bases between. CDR3 length: 12 amino acids. CDR3 residues: CASSTTGLEQYF. The CDR3 DNA reads TGTGCCAGCAGTACTACAGGGCTCGAGCAGTACTTC.

The gene calls are TRBV4-1 and TRBJ1-2; unclear D gene. The germline V gene has CDR1 MGHRA and CDR2 YSYEKL. The CDR3 totals 14 residues. Trimming left V 0 bases short and J 8 bases short, with 13 bases between. The CDR3, as DNA: TGCGCCAGCAGCCAAGACCCCTCAGGAGCCGGCTACACCTTC. Translating gives CASSQDPSGAGYTF.

This sequence joins TRBV5-1 and TRBJ1-2; D gene unclear. V gave up 3 bases and J gave up 6 bases, with 24 bases separating them. The CDR3 consists of 17 residues. CDR1 SGHRS and CDR2 YFSETQ come from the germline V gene. The CDR3 nucleotides are TGCGCCAGCAGCTCCGGGGTCCGGGTGAACCTGACGAATGGCTACACCTTC. Its translation is CASSSGVRVNLTNGYTF.

The chain carries TRBV28 and TRBJ2-5; 8 nucleotides line up with TRBD1. The CDR3 is 12 amino acids. J lost 3 bases, V lost 7 bases, and 1 base had no gene match. CDR1 MDHEN and CDR2 SYDVKM come from the germline V gene. The CDR3 reads CASMDREETQYF. The CDR3 region has the DNA TGTGCCAGCATGGACAGGGAAGAGACCCAGTACTTC.

V is TRBV27 and J is TRBJ2-7, with 8 bases matching TRBD1. Trimming took 6 bases from V and 4 from J; bases not matched to a gene: 11. The CDR3 runs 15 residues. Germline CDR1 and CDR2: MNHEY and SMNVEV (reference sequence). For the CDR3, the DNA is TGTGCCAGCAGATCGACCGGGACAGGTCTATACGAGCAGTACTTC. It specifies CASRSTGTGLYEQYF.

V is TRBV6-1 and J is TRBJ2-3; 14 nucleotides align to TRBD2. Looked up from germline, CDR1 is MNHNS and CDR2 is SASEGT. Trimming took 3 bases from V and 6 from J; bases not matched to a gene: 2. The CDR3 is 15 residues long. CDR3 DNA sequence: TGTGCCAGCAGTGAGACTAGCGGGGGGGTGGATACGCAGTATTTT. This translates into CASSETSGGVDTQYF.